This T cell receptor (beta chain) was identified in a study of OX40 agonist ivuxolimab in advanced cancers. It was autoimmune disease history or systemic immunosuppression that excluded patients. Notes on the study in general: Expanded peripheral T cell antigen specificity was not determined. Individuals who were partial responders at 0.1-3.0 mg/kg had clonal expansion that ranked among the lowest. In the 0.1 to 3.0 mg/kg range, CD4+ and CD8+ blood T cells had expanded clonally by week 6.

Regarding this clone: Its antigen remains unidentified.

Profiling relied on immunoSEQ multiplex PCR, and the TCRdb table lists in-frame clones only, not all of them. The repertoire holds roughly 32,000 clones, 80% to 85% seen once, with approximately 20% in the top ten. Per germline, CDR1 MNHNS and CDR2 SASEGT. V lost 6 bases, J lost 0 bases, and 1 base stayed unmatched. The CDR3 runs 15 residues. Sequenced here: CD4+ or CD8+ T cells sorted from blood, sampled in a trial of the OX40 agonist ivuxolimab. This chain uses TRBV6-1 with TRBJ2-3, with 12 bases identical to TRBD2. This receptor was identified in an adult with an advanced solid tumor such as melanoma, head and neck, liver or kidney cancer. CDR3 in DNA: TGTGCCAGCAGGCTAGCGGGGGGGAGCACAGATACGCAGTATTTT. Protein sequence: CASRLAGGSTDTQYF.